These 22 T cell receptor beta chains originate from one sample sequenced in a study of T cells in Graves' hyperthyroidism and ophthalmopathy. RNA transcripts yielded amplified TCR beta CDR3 regions. The study used the HTBI primer set for a first-round RT-PCR of the TCR CDR3. TCRdb used MiXCR to reprocess the multiplex PCR reads, holding one entry per CDR3 protein. The sample carries 450,000 to 650,000 distinct CDR3 sequences, approximately 15% recorded once. The sample taken for sequencing was blood. All receptors come from a young woman with Graves' ophthalmopathy.

This clonotype was picked up a small number of times. The chain combines TRBV18 with TRBJ2-7; D tentatively reads TRBD1 or TRBD2 (5 bases each). CDR3 size: 16 residues. Trimming removed 1 base from V and 3 bases from J, with 16 bases in between. Germline-derived CDR1 and CDR2 are KGHSH and LQKENI. Here the CDR3 reads CASSPRDARAYYEQYF. The CDR3 DNA follows: TGTGCCAGCTCACCACGGGACGCTCGGGCTTACTACGAGCAGTACTTC.

This clonotype showed up many times. This rearrangement joins TRBV9 to TRBJ2-5, with 8 positions matching TRBD1. There are 15 residues in the CDR3. Trimming cost V 4 bases and J 1 base; bases outside gene matches: 6. Looked up from germline, CDR1 is SGDLS and CDR2 is YYNGEE. The CDR3 DNA follows: TGTGCCAGCAGCAGATGGGGACAGGCCCAAGAGACCCAGTACTTC. Amino acid sequence: CASSRWGQAQETQYF.

The rearrangement uses TRBV7-8 and TRBJ2-3; 7 bases fit TRBD2. V was pared by 5 bases and J by 4 bases, with 12 bases of the junction left unmatched. The CDR3 runs to 16 residues. Germline V gene data show CDR1 as SGHVS and CDR2 as FQNEAQ. The CDR3 here is CASSPEAGSVADTQYF. The CDR3 DNA reads TGTGCCAGCAGCCCGGAAGCGGGAAGTGTTGCAGATACGCAGTATTTT.

Ten or more counts support this clonotype. The rearrangement uses TRBV5-6 and TRBJ2-2; maybe TRBD1 (6 bases). CDR1 SGHDT and CDR2 YYEEEE come from the germline V gene. This CDR3 spans 14 amino acids. V lost 0 bases, J lost 7 bases, and 10 bases lay in between. CDR3 in amino acids: CASSLETGGGELFF. CDR3 bases: TGTGCCAGCAGCTTGGAGACAGGAGGCGGGGAGCTGTTTTTT.

V gene TRBV6-2 or TRBV6-3 combines with J gene TRBJ1-1; TRBD1 is a possible D gene (6 bases). Trimming removed 1 base at V and 5 bases at J, with 11 bases between. CDR1 MNHEY and CDR2 SVGEGT come from the germline V gene. The CDR3 spans 14 residues. CDR3 sequence (DNA): TGTGCCAGCAGTTACTACACAAGGGGGACTGAAGCTTTCTTT. Encoded protein: CASSYYTRGTEAFF.

This clonotype was seen ten or more times. The chain employs TRBV7-3 and TRBJ2-3; TRBD2 matches at 9 bases. CDR1 is SGHTA and CDR2 is FQGTGA in the germline V gene. V lost 5 bases and J lost 2; bases outside the gene matches: 5. The CDR3 length is 15 residues. Here the CDR3 DNA reads TGTGCCAGCAGCCCCGGGACTAGCCCCACAGATACGCAGTATTTT. It codes for CASSPGTSPTDTQYF.

This rearrangement joins TRBV30 to TRBJ1-2; D is undetermined. There are 12 residues in the CDR3. Germline V gene lookup returns CDR1 GTSNPN and CDR2 SVGIG (reference sequence). Trimming shortened V by 1 base and J by 5 bases, and 8 bases separated the two germline ends. Here the CDR3 reads CAWSAGPYGYTF. The CDR3 DNA sequence: TGTGCCTGGAGTGCAGGACCGTATGGCTACACCTTC.

This clonotype was seen at least ten times. The chain couples TRBV24-1 to TRBJ2-3; D call uncertain. V was trimmed by 0 bases and J by 3 bases, leaving 3 bases between them. From germline, CDR1 is KGHDR and CDR2 SFDVKD. The CDR3 sequence is 13 residues long. The CDR3 loop is CATSDLETDTQYF. For the CDR3, the DNA is TGTGCCACCAGTGATTTGGAGACAGATACGCAGTATTTT.

This clonotype was counted at least ten times. This chain joins TRBV12-5 and TRBJ2-5; D possibly corresponds to TRBD2 (5 bases). This CDR3 region has 15 residues. The V and J ends lost 5 bases and 2 bases respectively, with 15 bases between them. CDR1 and CDR2 from the germline V gene are LGHNT and FRNRAP. The CDR3 DNA follows: TGTGCTAGTGGTCCCCTCGTGGACTTTCAAGAGACCCAGTACTTC. Protein sequence: CASGPLVDFQETQYF. The full variable domain, with the rest looked up from reference TRBV12-5 and TRBJ2-5, is DARVTQTPRHKVTEMGQEVTMRCQPILGHNTVFWYRQTMMQGLELLAYFRNRAPLDDSGMPKDRFSAEMPDATLATLKIQPSEPRDSAVYFCASGPLVDFQETQYFGPGTRLLVL.

This clonotype was picked up many times. The V call is TRBV27, the J call TRBJ2-7, with 7 nucleotides matching TRBD2. Losses at the gene ends were 1 base for V and 2 bases for J; bases not matched to a gene: 2. Germline V gene data show CDR1 as MNHEY and CDR2 as SMNVEV (reference sequence). The length of the CDR3 is 14 residues. CDR3 coding DNA: TGTGCCAGCAGTTTATTTCGGGGGGCCTACGAGCAGTACTTC. Amino acid sequence: CASSLFRGAYEQYF.

This clonotype was seen ten or more times. The genes are TRBV7-3 and TRBJ2-1; D gene ambiguous. The germline CDR1 and CDR2 sequences are SGHTA and FQGTGA. The CDR3 runs 14 residues. The V end lost 5 bases, the J end lost 9 bases, and 17 bases lay between the germline ends. The CDR3 DNA follows: TGTGCCAGCAGCCTCACTGTCGCTGACGGTGAGCAGTTCTTC. Its protein is CASSLTVADGEQFF.

J is TRBJ2-2 and V is TRBV24-1; perhaps TRBD2 as D (5 bases). Trimming left V 1 base short and J 3 bases short, with 11 bases between. Germline V gene data show CDR1 as KGHDR and CDR2 as SFDVKD. The CDR3 is made up of 16 amino acids. The CDR3 coding sequence is TGTGCCACCAGTGATTTCGGCGGGTATCACACCGGGGAGCTGTTTTTT. It codes for CATSDFGGYHTGELFF.

In this sample, this clonotype turned up once. The chain carries TRBV19 and TRBJ2-2, with TRBD2 as a possible D gene (5 bases). The CDR3 runs to 17 residues. The V end lost 3 bases, the J end lost 3 bases, and 17 bases lay between the germline ends. Germline-derived CDR1 and CDR2 are LNHDA and SQIVND (reference sequence). CDR3 in amino acids: CASSIGPGRGDTGELFF. DNA for the CDR3: TGTGCCAGTAGTATCGGACCGGGAAGAGGAGACACCGGGGAGCTGTTTTTT.

The chain joins TRBV24-1 to TRBJ2-6; 7 bases map to TRBD2. The CDR3 is 18 amino acids. V trimming: 0 bases; J trimming: 0 bases; junction bases outside the gene matches: 4. Germline V gene data show CDR1 as KGHDR and CDR2 as SFDVKD. The CDR3 region is CATSDLEGLTSGANVLTF. For the CDR3, the DNA is TGTGCCACCAGTGATTTGGAGGGACTAACCTCTGGGGCCAACGTCCTGACTTTC.

This clonotype was counted ten times or more. The rearrangement uses TRBV6-2 or TRBV6-3 and TRBJ2-7; D is tentatively TRBD1 or TRBD2 (5 bases each). The germline V and J ends were trimmed by 1 base and 4 bases, with 17 bases remaining between them. Germline V gives CDR1 MNHEY, CDR2 SVGEGT. CDR3 length: 16 amino acids. CDR3 nucleotides: TGTGCCAGCAGTTACTGGGCTGGGGGACCAACGTACGAGCAGTACTTC. Translation gives CASSYWAGGPTYEQYF.

This clonotype has ten or more counts. The J gene is TRBJ2-3, the V gene TRBV7-9; TRBD2 aligns across 9 bases. The germline V gene has CDR1 SEHNR and CDR2 FQNEAQ (reference sequence). V lost 3 bases, J lost 6 bases, and 7 bases stayed unmatched. The CDR3 is 15 residues long. The CDR3 nucleotides read TGTGCCAGCAGCTTGCGGGAGGGAACTTTTGATACGCAGTATTTT. The encoded protein is CASSLREGTFDTQYF.

This clonotype was observed at least ten times. The rearrangement uses TRBV20-1 and TRBJ2-1; 8 bases match TRBD2. This CDR3 has 14 residues. Trimming cost V 4 bases and J 4 bases; bases outside gene matches: 6. Germline CDR1 DFQATT, CDR2 SNEGSKA (reference sequence). As DNA, the CDR3 is TGCAGTGCTACCACTAGCGGCAGGTACAATGAGCAGTTCTTC. Residues: CSATTSGRYNEQFF.

This clonotype showed up just a few times. The V call is TRBV20-1, the J call TRBJ2-5, with 12 bases matching TRBD2. V shed 0 bases, J shed 3 bases, and the junction held 5 bases outside the gene matches. Germline lookup yields CDR1 DFQATT and CDR2 SNEGSKA (reference sequence). The CDR3 is made up of 16 amino acids. CDR3 sequence reads: CSARDPTSGGKETQYF. CDR3 coding DNA: TGCAGTGCTAGAGATCCGACTAGCGGGGGAAAAGAGACCCAGTACTTC.

At least ten counts were recorded for this clonotype. V gene TRBV29-1 combines with J gene TRBJ2-5; TRBD1 agrees at 7 bases. V was clipped by 6 bases and J by 1 base; unmatched bases: 5. CDR3 length: 13 residues. CDR1 and CDR2 (germline): SQVTM, ANQGSEA. CDR3 DNA sequence: TGCAGCGTCGACCGGACAGGCCAAGAGACCCAGTACTTC. This gives the protein CSVDRTGQETQYF. Together with reference TRBV29-1 and TRBJ2-5, the CDR3 gives the full variable domain: SAVISQKPSRDICQRGTSLTIQCQVDSQVTMMFWYRQQPGQSLTLIATANQGSEATYESGFVIDKFPISRPNLTFSTLTVSNMSPEDSSIYLCSVDRTGQETQYFGPGTRLLVL.

This chain links TRBV10-3 with TRBJ1-1, with 9 bases identical to TRBD1. The CDR3 sequence is 17 residues long. Per germline, CDR1 ENHRY and CDR2 SYGVKD. V was clipped by 1 base and J by 0 bases; unmatched bases: 6. CDR3 amino acids: CAISEWSDRGMNTEAFF. The CDR3 bases are TGTGCCATCAGTGAGTGGTCGGACAGGGGCATGAACACTGAAGCTTTCTTT.

This sequence joins TRBV2 and TRBJ1-1, with D maybe TRBD1 (5 bases). With 6 bases removed from V and 5 bases from J, the gap between germline ends came to 13 bases. Looked up from germline, CDR1 is SNHLY and CDR2 is FYNNEI. CDR3 size: 13 residues. The CDR3 nucleotides are TGTGCCAGCAGCGAGCAGGGAGGGACTGAAGCTTTCTTT. Its translation: CASSEQGGTEAFF.

Here the CDR3 DNA reads TGTGCCTACGATAGACAAGGCTCCTACGAGCAGTACTTC. Protein: CAYDRQGSYEQYF. The gene calls are TRBV5-8 and TRBJ2-7; no clear D. V lost 10 bases to trimming and J lost 0 bases, with 14 bases between them. The V gene's germline CDR1 is SGHTS and CDR2 YDEGEE. CDR3 length: 13 amino acids.